This T cell receptor (beta chain) was documented in a study of T-cell reconstitution after alpha-beta-depleted transplantation in children. The study, taken as a whole, reports: The high TCRbeta diversity at day 60 in some patients came from surviving recipient T cells and thymic progenitors. Several hundred rapidly expanded clones from non-depleted graft cells reportedly supplied alpha-beta T cells about two months post-transplant.

CDR1 is SGHDT, CDR2 YYEEEE, per germline. The V gene end was trimmed by 0 bases and the J gene end by 5 bases; junction bases not matched to a gene: 15. The CDR3 covers 18 residues. It was with unique molecular identifiers that the TCRbeta library was prepared. TCRdb independently ran MiXCR on the PCR reads; one entry per CDR3 protein. The top ten hold about 25% of the sample, which has approximately 120,000 distinct CDR3 sequences, more than 9.5% seen once. Points on this clonotype: No antigen is known for it.

V and J are TRBV5-6 and TRBJ2-5; TRBD2 aligns across 8 bases. The TCR was taken from a girl less than two years old who had a stem cell transplant for combined immunodeficiency, so the T cells may come from the graft donor. The source material was PBMCs, mostly from graft donor cells, sampled 180 days after TCRalphabeta/CD19-depleted stem cell transplant. In DNA, the CDR3 is TGTGCCAGCAGCTTGGCCGGGCGGGGGGCACCAAGGCTGGAGACCCAGTACTTC. This codes for CASSLAGRGAPRLETQYF.